The entry below describes one T cell receptor (beta chain). The length of the CDR3 is 14 residues. Germline lookup yields CDR1 SNHLY and CDR2 FYNNEI. The V gene lost 4 bases and the J gene lost 4 bases, with 11 bases spanning the gap. Clones were sequenced by immunoSEQ multiplex PCR, and TCRdb holds only the in-frame ones, with some missing. The profile shows 15,000 to 20,000 clones, about two thirds of them singletons. This specimen comes from a study of neoadjuvant anti-PD-1 for oral cavity cancer. These newly diagnosed stage II-IVA oral cavity squamous cell carcinoma patients had no prior systemic or radiation treatment.

The chain recombines TRBV2 with TRBJ1-5, with D possibly TRBD1 on 6 matching bases. Sequencing was performed on PBMCs, taken before nivolumab (anti-PD-1) treatment. This TCR came from a person aged 35-80 years with oral cavity squamous cell carcinoma. The CDR3: CASSGTEPNQPQHF. CDR3 in DNA: TGTGCCAGCAGTGGGACAGAGCCGAATCAGCCCCAGCATTTT.